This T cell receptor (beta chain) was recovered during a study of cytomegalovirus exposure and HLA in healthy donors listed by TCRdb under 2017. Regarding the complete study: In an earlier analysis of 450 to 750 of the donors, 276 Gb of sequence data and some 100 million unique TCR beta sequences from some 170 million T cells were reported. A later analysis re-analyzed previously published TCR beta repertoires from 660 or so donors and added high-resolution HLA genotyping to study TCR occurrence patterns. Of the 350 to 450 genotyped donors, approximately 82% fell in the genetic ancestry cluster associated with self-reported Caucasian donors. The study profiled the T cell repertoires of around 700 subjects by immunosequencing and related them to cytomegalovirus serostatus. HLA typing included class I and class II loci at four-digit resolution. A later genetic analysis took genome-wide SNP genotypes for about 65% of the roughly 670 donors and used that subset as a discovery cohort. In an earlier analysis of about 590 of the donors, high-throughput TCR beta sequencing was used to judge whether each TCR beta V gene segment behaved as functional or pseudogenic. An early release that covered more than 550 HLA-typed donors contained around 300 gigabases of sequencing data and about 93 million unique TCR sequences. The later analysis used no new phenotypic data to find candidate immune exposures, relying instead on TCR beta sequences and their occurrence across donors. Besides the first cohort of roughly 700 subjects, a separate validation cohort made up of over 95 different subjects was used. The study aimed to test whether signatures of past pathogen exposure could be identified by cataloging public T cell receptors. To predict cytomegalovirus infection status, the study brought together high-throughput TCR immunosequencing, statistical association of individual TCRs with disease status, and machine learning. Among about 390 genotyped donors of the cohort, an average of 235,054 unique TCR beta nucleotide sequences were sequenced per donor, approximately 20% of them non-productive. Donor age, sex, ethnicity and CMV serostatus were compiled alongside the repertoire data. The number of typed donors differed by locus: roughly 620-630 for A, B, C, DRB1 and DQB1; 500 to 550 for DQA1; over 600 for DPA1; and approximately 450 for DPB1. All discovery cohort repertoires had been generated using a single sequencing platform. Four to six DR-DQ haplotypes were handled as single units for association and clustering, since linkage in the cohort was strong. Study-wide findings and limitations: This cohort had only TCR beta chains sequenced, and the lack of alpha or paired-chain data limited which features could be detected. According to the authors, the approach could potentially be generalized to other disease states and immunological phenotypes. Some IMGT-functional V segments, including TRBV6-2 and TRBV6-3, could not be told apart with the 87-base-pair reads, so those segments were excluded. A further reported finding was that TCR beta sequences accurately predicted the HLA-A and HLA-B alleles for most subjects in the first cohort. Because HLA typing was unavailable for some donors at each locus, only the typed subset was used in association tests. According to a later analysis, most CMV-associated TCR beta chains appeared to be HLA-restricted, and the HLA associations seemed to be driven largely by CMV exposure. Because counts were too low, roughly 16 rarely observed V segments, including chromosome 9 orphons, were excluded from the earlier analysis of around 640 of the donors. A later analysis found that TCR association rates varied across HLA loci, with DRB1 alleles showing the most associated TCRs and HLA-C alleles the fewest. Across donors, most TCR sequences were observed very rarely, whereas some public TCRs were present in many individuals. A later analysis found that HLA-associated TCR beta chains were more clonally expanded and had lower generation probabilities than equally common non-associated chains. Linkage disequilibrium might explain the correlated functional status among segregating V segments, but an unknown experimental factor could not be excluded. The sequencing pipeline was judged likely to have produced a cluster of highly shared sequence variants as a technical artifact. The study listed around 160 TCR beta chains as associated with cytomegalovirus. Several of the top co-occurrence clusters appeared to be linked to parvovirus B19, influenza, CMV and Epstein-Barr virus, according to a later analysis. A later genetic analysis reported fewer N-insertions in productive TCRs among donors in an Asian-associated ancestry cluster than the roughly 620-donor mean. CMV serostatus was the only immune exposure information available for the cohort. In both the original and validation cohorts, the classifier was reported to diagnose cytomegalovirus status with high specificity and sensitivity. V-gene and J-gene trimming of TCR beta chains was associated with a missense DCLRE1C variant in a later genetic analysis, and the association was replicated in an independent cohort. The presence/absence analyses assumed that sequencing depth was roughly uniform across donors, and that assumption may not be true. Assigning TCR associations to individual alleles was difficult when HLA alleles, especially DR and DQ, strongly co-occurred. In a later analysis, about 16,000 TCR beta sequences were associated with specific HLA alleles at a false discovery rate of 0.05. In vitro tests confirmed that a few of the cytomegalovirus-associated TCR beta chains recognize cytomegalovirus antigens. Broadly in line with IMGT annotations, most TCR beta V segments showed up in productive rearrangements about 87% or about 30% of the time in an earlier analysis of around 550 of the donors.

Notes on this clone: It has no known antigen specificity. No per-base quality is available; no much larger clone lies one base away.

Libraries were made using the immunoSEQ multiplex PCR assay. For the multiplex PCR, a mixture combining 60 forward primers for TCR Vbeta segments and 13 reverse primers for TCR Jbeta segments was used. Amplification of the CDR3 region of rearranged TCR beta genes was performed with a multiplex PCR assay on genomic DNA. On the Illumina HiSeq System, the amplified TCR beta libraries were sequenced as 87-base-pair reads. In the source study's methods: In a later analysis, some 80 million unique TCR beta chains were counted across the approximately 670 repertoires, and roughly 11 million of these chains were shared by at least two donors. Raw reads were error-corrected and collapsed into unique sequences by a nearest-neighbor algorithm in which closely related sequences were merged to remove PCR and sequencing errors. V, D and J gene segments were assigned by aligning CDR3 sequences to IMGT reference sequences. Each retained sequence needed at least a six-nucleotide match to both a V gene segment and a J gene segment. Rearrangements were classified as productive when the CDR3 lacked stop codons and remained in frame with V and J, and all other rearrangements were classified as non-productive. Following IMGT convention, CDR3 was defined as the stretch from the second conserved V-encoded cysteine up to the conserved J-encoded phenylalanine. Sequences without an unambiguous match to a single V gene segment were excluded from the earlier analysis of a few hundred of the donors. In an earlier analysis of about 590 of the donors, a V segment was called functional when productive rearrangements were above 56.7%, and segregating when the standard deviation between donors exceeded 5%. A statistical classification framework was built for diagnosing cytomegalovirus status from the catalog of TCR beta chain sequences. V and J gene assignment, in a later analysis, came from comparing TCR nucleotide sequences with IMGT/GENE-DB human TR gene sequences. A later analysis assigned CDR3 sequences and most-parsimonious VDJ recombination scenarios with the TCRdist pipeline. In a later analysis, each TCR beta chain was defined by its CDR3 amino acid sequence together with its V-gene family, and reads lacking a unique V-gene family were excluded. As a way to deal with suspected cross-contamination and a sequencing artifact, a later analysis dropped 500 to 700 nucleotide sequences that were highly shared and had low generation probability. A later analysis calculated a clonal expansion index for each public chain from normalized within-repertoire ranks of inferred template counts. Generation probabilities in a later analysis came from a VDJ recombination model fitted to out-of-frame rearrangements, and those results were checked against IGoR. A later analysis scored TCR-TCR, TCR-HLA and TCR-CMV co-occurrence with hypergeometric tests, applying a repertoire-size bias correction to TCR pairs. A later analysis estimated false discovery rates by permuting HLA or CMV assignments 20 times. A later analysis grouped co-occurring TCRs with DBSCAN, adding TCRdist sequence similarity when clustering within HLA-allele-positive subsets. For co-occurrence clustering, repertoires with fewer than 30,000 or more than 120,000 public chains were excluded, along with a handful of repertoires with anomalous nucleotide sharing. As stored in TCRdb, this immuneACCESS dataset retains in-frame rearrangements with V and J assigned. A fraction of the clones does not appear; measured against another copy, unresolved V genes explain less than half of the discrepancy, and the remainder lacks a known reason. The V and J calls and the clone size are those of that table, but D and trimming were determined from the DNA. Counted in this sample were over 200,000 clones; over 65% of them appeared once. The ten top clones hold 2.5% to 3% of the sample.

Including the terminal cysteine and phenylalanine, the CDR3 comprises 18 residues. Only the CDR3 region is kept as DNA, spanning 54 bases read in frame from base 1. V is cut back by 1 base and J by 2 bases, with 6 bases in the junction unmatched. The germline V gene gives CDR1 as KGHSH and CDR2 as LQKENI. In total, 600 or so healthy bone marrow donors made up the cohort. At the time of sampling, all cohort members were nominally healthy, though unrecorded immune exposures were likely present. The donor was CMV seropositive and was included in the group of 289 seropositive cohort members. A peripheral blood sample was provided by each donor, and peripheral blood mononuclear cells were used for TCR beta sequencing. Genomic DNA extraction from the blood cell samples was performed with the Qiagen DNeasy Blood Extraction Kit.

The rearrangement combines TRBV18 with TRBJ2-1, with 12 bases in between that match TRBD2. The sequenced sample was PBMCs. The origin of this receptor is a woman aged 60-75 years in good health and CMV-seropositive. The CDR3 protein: CASSPLSASGGAYNEQFF. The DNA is TGTGCCAGCTCACCACTGAGCGCTAGCGGGGGGGCCTACAATGAGCAGTTCTTC.